What follows are 9 T cell receptor beta chains derived from one specimen sequenced in a study of patients and donors after allogeneic stem cell transplantation. TCRdb re-derived calls from the RT-PCR reads in MiXCR, one entry per CDR3 protein. The repertoire holds around 170,000 distinct CDR3 sequences, roughly 24% seen once, with roughly 26% in the top ten. The source material was blood, either unsorted or a sorted T cell fraction (not recorded which). Every receptor here comes from a human donor who was either an allogeneic HSCT recipient or a stem cell or donor lymphocyte infusion donor (not recorded which). It is not recorded whose cells these are; they may come from a transplant donor.

The chain combines TRBV5-1 with TRBJ1-1, with D possibly matching TRBD1 (6 bases). From germline, CDR1 is SGHRS and CDR2 YFSETQ. With 1 base removed from V and 7 bases from J, the gap between germline ends came to 17 bases. This CDR3 is 15 amino acids long. In nucleotides, the CDR3 is TGCGCCAGCAGCTTGAGGGGGTATCGAACAGTTGAAGCTTTCTTT. Protein: CASSLRGYRTVEAFF. The variable domain in full, with the rest retrieved from reference TRBV5-1 and TRBJ1-1, is KAGVTQTPRYLIKTRGQQVTLSCSPISGHRSVSWYQQTPGQGLQFLFEYFSETQRNKGNFPGRFSGRQFSNSRSEMNVSTLELGDSALYLCASSLRGYRTVEAFFGQGTRLTVV.

The V gene is TRBV20-1, the J gene TRBJ1-1, with no clear D. Trimming left V 3 bases short and J 2 bases short, with 13 bases between. The CDR3 runs 14 residues. Germline V gene sequence: CDR1 DFQATT, CDR2 SNEGSKA (reference sequence). CDR3 amino acids: CSASQSFLNTEAFF. Here the CDR3 DNA reads TGCAGTGCTAGTCAGAGTTTCCTCAACACTGAAGCTTTCTTT.

This clonotype has only a few counts. CDR3 nucleotides: TGCGCCAGCAAACCGCTATACAGGGGACCCTACGAGCAGTACTTC. Its translation: CASKPLYRGPYEQYF. The rearrangement joins TRBV5-1 to TRBJ2-7, with 7 bases identical to TRBD1. Per the germline V gene, CDR1 is SGHRS and CDR2 is YFSETQ. Trimming at V came to 6 bases and at J to 2 bases, leaving 11 bases not matched to a gene. The CDR3 totals 15 residues.

The chain has TRBV5-1 and TRBJ1-4, with D tentatively TRBD1 (6 bases). V was pared by 4 bases and J by 5 bases, with 12 bases between. Germline loops: CDR1 SGHRS, CDR2 YFSETQ. The CDR3 is 14 amino acids. CDR3 amino acids: CASSQGTANEKLFF. The CDR3 coding sequence is TGCGCCAGCAGCCAGGGGACGGCGAATGAAAAACTGTTTTTT.

CDR3 amino acids: CSALPVGQLVGYTF. CDR3 coding DNA: TGCAGTGCCCTCCCGGTGGGGCAGCTGGTAGGCTACACCTTC. This chain connects TRBV20-1 to TRBJ1-2; possibly TRBD1 for D (5 bases). The V gene lost 6 bases and the J gene lost 8 bases, with 22 bases spanning the gap. The CDR3 has 14 amino acids. Looked up from germline, CDR1 is DFQATT and CDR2 is SNEGSKA (reference sequence).

This clonotype has a count of ten or more. The J gene is TRBJ1-1, the V gene TRBV5-1; TRBD1 aligns across 7 bases. Germline-derived CDR1 and CDR2 are SGHRS and YFSETQ. The CDR3 totals 18 residues. J was trimmed by 0 bases and V by 5 bases; bases with no gene match: 16. CDR3 nucleotide sequence: TGCGCCAGCAGAATACAGGGGTCGCTCCTAAACTTGAACACTGAAGCTTTCTTT. The encoded protein is CASRIQGSLLNLNTEAFF.

This clonotype has a handful of counts. This rearrangement joins TRBV2 to TRBJ1-5; D is possibly TRBD1 (5 bases). This CDR3 is 19 amino acids long. Trimming pared 5 bases from V and 0 bases from J, leaving 23 bases between. CDR1 SNHLY and CDR2 FYNNEI come from the germline V gene. CDR3 protein: CASSLTWDDSIYSNQPQHF. The CDR3 nucleotides read TGTGCCAGCAGTCTTACCTGGGACGATTCAATATATAGCAATCAGCCCCAGCATTTT. The full variable domain, with the rest looked up from reference TRBV2 and TRBJ1-5, is EPEVTQTPSHQVTQMGQEVILRCVPISNHLYFYWYRQILGQKVEFLVSFYNNEISEKSEIFDDQFSVERPDGSNFTLKIRSTKLEDSAMYFCASSLTWDDSIYSNQPQHFGDGTRLSIL.

This rearrangement joins TRBV20-1 to TRBJ2-1; TRBD2 agrees at 7 bases. Germline CDR1 DFQATT, CDR2 SNEGSKA (reference sequence). The CDR3 spans 16 residues. V lost 0 bases and J lost 0; bases outside the gene matches: 5. CDR3: CSARDRRGSSYNEQFF. CDR3 sequence (DNA): TGCAGTGCTAGAGATCGGCGGGGGAGCTCCTACAATGAGCAGTTCTTC.

This clonotype showed up many times. The CDR3 here is CASSLCPEDFNTEAFF. DNA of the CDR3: TGTGCCAGCAGTTTATGCCCAGAGGATTTCAACACTGAAGCTTTCTTT. V and J are TRBV28 and TRBJ1-1; D is ambiguous. CDR3 length: 16 amino acids. Germline V gene lookup returns CDR1 MDHEN and CDR2 SYDVKM. V lost 0 bases, J lost 2 bases, and 13 bases lay in between.